Listed here are 14 T cell receptor beta chains from one sample, sequenced in a study of blood T cell repertoires in COVID-19 (dated by TCRdb to 2019 to 2021). Libraries were made using the immunoSEQ multiplex PCR assay. Imported from immuneACCESS, the table was reduced by TCRdb to in-frame sequences with V and J called. These copies leave out some clones; in studies compared against another copy, an unresolved V gene accounts for under half, and the cause of the remainder is not known. In this sample the table shows approximately 280,000 clones, approximately 86% of which occur a single time. The ten largest clones capture around 2.1% of the sample. Sequenced input: peripheral blood. The receptors derive from a young woman who had recovered from COVID-19.

This clone was detected only once. The chain carries TRBV6-5 and TRBJ1-5; 10 nucleotides match TRBD1. CDR1 is MNHEY, CDR2 SVGAGI, per germline. J was trimmed by 6 bases and V by 6 bases; bases with no gene match: 8. The CDR3 is made up of 15 amino acids. This CDR3 reads CASRRGTGDAQPQHF. CDR3 coding DNA: TGTGCCAGCAGGCGCGGGACAGGGGATGCTCAGCCCCAGCATTTT.

Concerning this clone: The same CDR3 can be traced to other DNA sequences in this sample. V gene TRBV2 combines with J gene TRBJ1-2; 11 bases align to TRBD1. V lost 6 bases and J lost 5; bases outside the gene matches: 2. Germline lookup yields CDR1 SNHLY and CDR2 FYNNEI. The CDR3 covers 13 residues. The CDR3 nucleotides are TGTGCCAGCAGGGACAGGGGGCTGTATGGCTACACCTTC. Residues: CASRDRGLYGYTF.

The chain has TRBV19 and TRBJ2-2, with a possible D match to TRBD2 (6 bases). Trimming cost V 3 bases and J 1 base, with 9 bases left between them. There are 15 residues in the CDR3. Germline V gene data show CDR1 as LNHDA and CDR2 as SQIVND (reference sequence). This chain's CDR3 is CASSMGGGNTGELFF. DNA for the CDR3: TGTGCCAGTAGTATGGGGGGAGGGAACACCGGGGAGCTGTTTTTT. Together with reference TRBV19 and TRBJ2-2, the CDR3 gives the full variable domain: DGGITQSPKYLFRKEGQNVTLSCEQNLNHDAMYWYRQDPGQGLRLIYYSQIVNDFQKGDIAEGYSVSREKKESFPLTVTSAQKNPTAFYLCASSMGGGNTGELFFGEGSRLTVL.

This clone was counted once. The chain links TRBV6-6 to TRBJ1-1, with D possibly TRBD1 on 6 matching bases. This CDR3 spans 13 amino acids. With 7 bases removed from V and 4 bases from J, the gap between germline ends came to 13 bases. Germline V lookup: CDR1 MNHNY, CDR2 SVGAGI (reference sequence). The CDR3 DNA is TGTGCCAGCATCCCCCGACAGGCCACTGAAGCTTTCTTT. Its protein product is CASIPRQATEAFF.

J is TRBJ1-3 and V is TRBV7-9; tentatively, D is TRBD1 (6 bases). The germline V gene encodes CDR1 SEHNR and CDR2 FQNEAQ (reference sequence). The CDR3 length is 16 residues. Trimming removed 5 bases from V and 0 bases from J, with 14 bases in between. This CDR3 is CASSIDRSYSGNTIYF. The CDR3 DNA follows: TGTGCCAGCAGCATCGACAGGTCCTACTCTGGAAACACCATATATTTT.

The V and J genes are TRBV5-5 and TRBJ1-5, with 9 bases lining up with TRBD1. This CDR3 is 15 amino acids long. The germline gives CDR1 SGHKS, CDR2 YYEKEE (reference sequence). V lost 2 bases and J lost 4; bases outside the gene matches: 4. CDR3 region: CASSLAGTGNQPQHF. In nucleotides, the CDR3 is TGTGCCAGCAGCTTAGCCGGGACAGGGAATCAGCCCCAGCATTTT.

The J gene is TRBJ2-1, the V gene TRBV2; the D gene is possibly TRBD2 (5 bases). Germline CDR1 is SNHLY and CDR2 is FYNNEI. The ends were cut back, 7 bases at V and 10 bases at J, with 8 bases in the middle. The CDR3 totals 10 residues. The CDR3 DNA reads TGTGCCAGCACGGACTTCGAGCAGTTCTTC. It encodes CASTDFEQFF.

This chain uses TRBV2 with TRBJ1-2; TRBD1 matches at 8 bases. J gave up 5 bases and V 5 bases, and 1 base lay outside the gene matches. Looked up from germline, CDR1 is SNHLY and CDR2 is FYNNEI. This CDR3 is 12 amino acids long. The CDR3 loop reads CASSRTGYGYTF. The CDR3 DNA follows: TGTGCCAGCAGTAGGACAGGGTATGGCTACACCTTC.

The chain recombines TRBV24-1 with TRBJ2-2; 16 positions agree with TRBD2. The CDR3 spans 23 residues. The trim removed 3 bases at V and 5 bases at J, leaving 20 bases unmatched. Germline V gene data show CDR1 as KGHDR and CDR2 as SFDVKD. CDR3 region: CATSDLSQQGGLAGGPDTGELFF. The CDR3 DNA reads TGTGCCACCAGTGATCTAAGCCAACAGGGGGGACTAGCGGGAGGGCCGGATACCGGGGAGCTGTTTTTT.

The chain couples TRBV11-3 to TRBJ2-1; 9 nucleotides agree with TRBD2. The germline V gene encodes CDR1 SGHNT and CDR2 YENEEA. V dropped 5 bases and J dropped 5; count of bases not matched to a gene: 7. The CDR3 covers 15 residues. The CDR3 DNA is TGTGCCAGCAGCGGACGGACTAGCGAAAACAATGAGCAGTTCTTC. Its translation: CASSGRTSENNEQFF.

The chain is built from TRBV19 and TRBJ2-1; D unresolved. Germline V gives CDR1 LNHDA, CDR2 SQIVND (reference sequence). This CDR3 spans 12 amino acids. V gave up 5 bases and J gave up 7 bases, with 9 bases separating them. CDR3 region: CASSLPGNEQFF. CDR3 DNA sequence: TGTGCCAGTAGTCTCCCCGGGAATGAGCAGTTCTTC. Together with reference TRBV19 and TRBJ2-1, the CDR3 gives the full variable domain: DGGITQSPKYLFRKEGQNVTLSCEQNLNHDAMYWYRQDPGQGLRLIYYSQIVNDFQKGDIAEGYSVSREKKESFPLTVTSAQKNPTAFYLCASSLPGNEQFFGPGTRLTVL.

This clone has a single count. The chain employs TRBV14 and TRBJ1-6; TRBD1 is a possible D gene (5 bases). Germline values: CDR1 SGHDN, CDR2 FVKESK. CDR3 length equals 13 residues. V lost 5 bases to trimming and J lost 8 bases, with 10 bases between them. The CDR3 loop reads CASSIREDSPLHF. CDR3 nucleotides: TGTGCCAGCAGCATCAGGGAAGATTCACCCCTCCACTTT.

The CDR3 spells CSVNDMGSLFF. CDR3 DNA sequence: TGCAGCGTCAATGACATGGGCAGCCTGTTCTTT. The gene calls are TRBV29-1 and TRBJ1-1; D unresolved. The CDR3 contains 11 residues. V was shortened by 6 bases and J by 14 bases, with 19 bases between the two germline ends. Germline V gene data show CDR1 as SQVTM and CDR2 as ANQGSEA.

The DNA of the CDR3 is TGTGCCAGCAGCCAGGAATATAGCACAGATACGCAGTATTTT. This codes for CASSQEYSTDTQYF. V gene TRBV5-6 combines with J gene TRBJ2-3; no firm D call. The CDR3 is made up of 14 amino acids. CDR1 SGHDT and CDR2 YYEEEE come from the germline V gene. The V end was cut by 4 bases, the J end by 0 bases, with 9 bases between.